A single sample gave rise to the 21 T cell receptor beta chains below, sequenced in a study of shared clonotypes between healthy human individuals. Measured with immunoSEQ multiplex PCR; TCRdb has only the in-frame clones, and not every one. The sample carries more than 1,200,000 clones, approximately 98.5% recorded once. The sequencing sample was made of naive CD4+ T cells sorted from blood. Subset noted: CD45RA+ positively selected. The receptors stem from a man aged 25-40 years in good health.

This clone occurred once. The rearrangement links TRBV7-8 to TRBJ1-2, with D perhaps TRBD1 (5 bases). From germline, CDR1 is SGHVS and CDR2 FQNEAQ. Trimming removed 2 bases at V and 0 bases at J, with 10 bases between. The CDR3 is 15 residues long. The CDR3 reads CASSLLTVTNYGYTF. The DNA of the CDR3 is TGTGCCAGCAGCTTACTGACAGTTACTAACTATGGCTACACCTTC.

The chain links TRBV7-9 to TRBJ2-3; D unclear. Germline V gives CDR1 SEHNR, CDR2 FQNEAQ (reference sequence). The CDR3 sequence is 15 residues long. V gave up 4 bases and J gave up 3 bases, with 14 bases separating them. This CDR3 reads CASSSSFRGTDTQYF. In DNA, the CDR3 is TGTGCCAGCAGCTCCTCCTTCCGTGGGACAGATACGCAGTATTTT.

The chain employs TRBV29-1 and TRBJ2-3, with 10 bases matching TRBD1. The trim removed 6 bases at V and 0 bases at J, leaving 3 bases unmatched. Germline V gives CDR1 SQVTM, CDR2 ANQGSEA. The CDR3 contains 14 residues. CDR3: CSVGQGVSTDTQYF. CDR3 DNA sequence: TGCAGCGTCGGACAGGGGGTGAGCACAGATACGCAGTATTTT.

This clone showed up just once. The V call is TRBV6-1, the J call TRBJ2-7; TRBD2 is a possible D gene (6 bases). V dropped 3 bases and J dropped 4 bases, with 16 bases sitting between them. Germline V gene lookup returns CDR1 MNHNS and CDR2 SASEGT. The CDR3 sequence is 15 residues long. The CDR3 nucleotides are TGTGCCAGCAGTGATCGAAGTGGGAGGCTGTACGAGCAGTACTTC. Protein: CASSDRSGRLYEQYF.

V gene TRBV5-1 combines with J gene TRBJ2-3; 11 nucleotides agree with TRBD2. This CDR3 contains 16 residues. V was pared by 4 bases and J by 1 base, with 5 bases of the junction left unmatched. Germline CDR1 SGHRS, CDR2 YFSETQ. The DNA for the CDR3 is TGCGCCAGCAGCGCACCGACTAGCGGGGGCACAGATACGCAGTATTTT. Protein: CASSAPTSGGTDTQYF.

This rearrangement joins TRBV19 to TRBJ1-5, with TRBD1 as a possible D gene (5 bases). CDR3 size: 17 residues. The V gene's germline CDR1 is LNHDA and CDR2 SQIVND (reference sequence). V gave up 2 bases and J gave up 2 bases, with 16 bases separating them. The CDR3 protein is CASSIIGGTGGNQPQHF. The CDR3 nucleotides read TGTGCCAGTAGTATAATCGGGGGGACGGGAGGCAATCAGCCCCAGCATTTT.

This clone occurred once. The chain has TRBV9 and TRBJ2-3; D possibly corresponds to TRBD2 (6 bases). The CDR3 runs 16 residues. Germline values: CDR1 SGDLS, CDR2 YYNGEE. Trimming removed 0 bases from V and 2 bases from J, with 13 bases in between. CDR3: CASSVGSSGLTDTQYF. CDR3 in DNA: TGTGCCAGCAGCGTAGGTAGTAGCGGTCTCACAGATACGCAGTATTTT.

The genes are TRBV2 and TRBJ2-3; 9 bases are shared with TRBD1. CDR3 size: 13 residues. The V and J ends lost 1 base and 14 bases, in that order; junction bases with no gene match: 7. Germline-derived CDR1 and CDR2 are SNHLY and FYNNEI. The CDR3 is CASSEVPTGGAYF. The CDR3 DNA reads as TGTGCCAGCAGTGAAGTTCCGACAGGGGGTGCGTATTTT.

V usage is TRBV11-2 and J usage is TRBJ1-5, with TRBD1 as a possible D gene (6 bases). The CDR3 runs 16 residues. Trimming cost V 5 bases and J 6 bases, with 20 bases left between them. The germline V gene has CDR1 SGHAT and CDR2 FQNNGV. CDR3 residues: CASSPRRRQEPQPQHF. DNA of the CDR3: TGTGCCAGCAGCCCCCGCCGTCGACAGGAGCCTCAGCCCCAGCATTTT.

CDR3 in amino acids: CASSFPGGNQPQHF. The CDR3 DNA is TGTGCCAGCAGCTTTCCTGGTGGCAATCAGCCCCAGCATTTT. V gene TRBV5-8 combines with J gene TRBJ1-5; D gene unclear. This CDR3 comprises 14 residues. V was trimmed by 2 bases and J by 2 bases, leaving 8 bases between them. Germline lookup yields CDR1 SGHTS and CDR2 YDEGEE.

Notes on this clone: Other DNA sequences within the sample encode an identical CDR3. The chain employs TRBV6-5 and TRBJ2-6, with TRBD2 matching over 7 bases. The CDR3 is made up of 15 amino acids. Germline CDR1 reads MNHEY; CDR2 reads SVGAGI. J was trimmed by 2 bases and V by 2 bases; bases with no gene match: 0. The CDR3 DNA reads as TGTGCCAGCAGTTACGCGGGGGCTGGGGCCAACGTCCTGACTTTC. Protein sequence: CASSYAGAGANVLTF.

V gene TRBV27 combines with J gene TRBJ1-1; no clear D. This CDR3 comprises 13 residues. The V and J ends lost 8 bases and 0 bases respectively, with 10 bases between them. The V gene's germline CDR1 is MNHEY and CDR2 SMNVEV (reference sequence). DNA of the CDR3: TGTGCCAGCCCGGAGCTTTTGAACACTGAAGCTTTCTTT. As protein: CASPELLNTEAFF.

V and J are TRBV28 and TRBJ2-7; 10 bases are shared with TRBD1. After removal of 1 base from V and 3 bases from J, the junction contained 6 bases not matched to a gene. Germline lookup yields CDR1 MDHEN and CDR2 SYDVKM. This CDR3 comprises 16 residues. The DNA for the CDR3 is TGTGCCAGCAGTTTATTTTGGGACAGGGGTTTCTACGAGCAGTACTTC. This sequence encodes CASSLFWDRGFYEQYF.

This sequence joins TRBV5-1 and TRBJ2-1; 9 nucleotides align to TRBD2. CDR3 length: 16 amino acids. V gave up 4 bases and J gave up 9 bases; unmatched junction bases: 14. Germline CDR1 SGHRS, CDR2 YFSETQ. CDR3 bases: TGCGCCAGCAGCCCCCGGGGGCTAGCGGGGAGCACTGAGCAGTTCTTC. Translating it yields CASSPRGLAGSTEQFF.

The chain links TRBV6-1 to TRBJ2-7; no definite D call. The ends were cut back, 2 bases at V and 6 bases at J, with 5 bases in the middle. Germline values: CDR1 MNHNS, CDR2 SASEGT. The CDR3 extends over 11 amino acids. CDR3 protein: CASSEHVEQYF. The CDR3 DNA reads TGTGCCAGCAGTGAACACGTCGAGCAGTACTTC.

The V call is TRBV7-8, the J call TRBJ2-7, with D possibly TRBD1 on 6 matching bases. With 5 bases removed from V and 2 bases from J, the gap between germline ends came to 13 bases. The CDR3 runs to 14 residues. Germline CDR1 reads SGHVS; CDR2 reads FQNEAQ. The CDR3 spells CASSPLGQTYEQYF. DNA for the CDR3: TGTGCCAGCAGCCCCCTCGGACAGACCTACGAGCAGTACTTC.

The J gene is TRBJ2-2, the V gene TRBV14; D call uncertain. The CDR3 length is 13 residues. Trimming took off 1 base at V and 8 bases at J, with 8 bases between the two ends. The germline V gene encodes CDR1 SGHDN and CDR2 FVKESK. The CDR3, as DNA: TGTGCCAGCAGCCAAGCGGCTAATGGGGAGCTGTTTTTT. Translating it yields CASSQAANGELFF.

Concerning this clone: This CDR3 is also generated by other DNA sequences in the sample. The chain has TRBV5-4 and TRBJ2-2; 7 bases fit TRBD2. The CDR3 is 15 residues long. CDR1 is SGHNT, CDR2 YYREEE, per germline (reference sequence). V gave up 5 bases and J gave up 1 base; unmatched junction bases: 5. CDR3 bases: TGTGCCAGCAGTCCTAGCGGTGGGAACACCGGGGAGCTGTTTTTT. Translating gives CASSPSGGNTGELFF.

The chain employs TRBV5-1 and TRBJ2-7, with TRBD1 identical over 8 bases. V was clipped by 4 bases and J by 0 bases; unmatched bases: 9. The germline V gene encodes CDR1 SGHRS and CDR2 YFSETQ. CDR3 length: 16 residues. The CDR3 DNA is TGCGCCAGCAGCCATCGAGGGACAGGCGACTCCTACGAGCAGTACTTC. It codes for CASSHRGTGDSYEQYF.

The rearrangement links TRBV29-1 to TRBJ1-3; 9 nucleotides align to TRBD1. With 7 bases clipped from V and 4 bases from J, the junction kept 5 bases outside the gene matches. The CDR3 is made up of 13 amino acids. Germline loops: CDR1 SQVTM, CDR2 ANQGSEA. The chain's CDR3 is CSGTGGFGNTIYF. The CDR3 DNA sequence: TGCAGCGGCACAGGGGGCTTCGGAAACACCATATATTTT. Based on the CDR3 plus reference TRBV29-1 and TRBJ1-3, the full variable domain is SAVISQKPSRDICQRGTSLTIQCQVDSQVTMMFWYRQQPGQSLTLIATANQGSEATYESGFVIDKFPISRPNLTFSTLTVSNMSPEDSSIYLCSGTGGFGNTIYFGEGSWLTVV.

The J gene is TRBJ2-1, the V gene TRBV12-1; no check of the table's D call, TRBD2, against the DNA was made. TRBV12-1 is shown as a pseudogene. The CDR3 length is 16 residues. CDR3 DNA: TGTGCCAGCAGCCAGACTAGTATGGCCGTCTACAATGAGCAGTTCTTC. It encodes CASSQTSMAVYNEQFF.